Listed below are T cell receptor beta chains from one sample, sequenced in a study of cytomegalovirus exposure and HLA in healthy donors. Sequenced by immunoSEQ multiplex PCR; TCRdb stores in-frame clones only, minus some. The data contain some 130,000 clones, around nine tenths of them seen just once; the ten biggest clones take up 4% to 6.5%. The sequenced material came from PBMCs. The receptors originated from a woman aged 25 to 39 in good health and CMV-seronegative. The CDR3 runs from the conserved cysteine through the conserved F or W. The order of the fields is clone size, J gene, CDR3 length, D gene, V gene, CDR3 DNA, CDR3 protein. A D gene is named only where the DNA matches it firmly. Size values are once, few and many counts, or a class for expanded clones, and some rows have none.

once	TRBJ2-1	16	TRBD2	TRBV4-1	TGCGCCAGCAGCCAGTTGACTAGCGGGAGGTTCAATGAGCAGTTCTTC	CASSQLTSGRFNEQFF
few	TRBJ1-4	16	-	TRBV6-6	TGTGCCAGCAGTCGCCCAGGGGATGCGTTCAGTGAAAAACTGTTTTTT	CASSRPGDAFSEKLFF
-	TRBJ2-1	15	TRBD2	TRBV9	TGTGCCAGCAGCGTAGGCGGGGGCTCCTACAATGAGCAGTTCTTC	CASSVGGGSYNEQFF
-	TRBJ1-1	15	-	TRBV7-2	TGTGCCAGCAGCTCAAGAGGGGGGGGATCCACTGAAGCTTTCTTT	CASSSRGGGSTEAFF
-	TRBJ2-5	14	TRBD1	TRBV5-8	TGTGCCAGCAGCCCCGGGACAGTCCCAGAGACCCAGTACTTC	CASSPGTVPETQYF
-	TRBJ1-2	14	-	TRBV6-1	TGTGCCAACAGGCTTGTTTTCCTATTCGGTGGCTACACCTTC	CANRLVFLFGGYTF
-	TRBJ2-2	17	TRBD2	TRBV28	TGTGCCATCTCGCAATTTGCGGGAGCGTTGGGTACCGGGGAGCTGTTTTTT	CAISQFAGALGTGELFF
-	TRBJ2-7	12	-	TRBV7-2	TGTGCCAGCAGCTTACCTCCCTCCGAGCAGTACTTC	CASSLPPSEQYF
-	TRBJ2-1	16	TRBD2	TRBV6-5	TGTGCCAGCAGTTACTTCGCGCGTCTAGCGGATAATGAGCAGTTCTTC	CASSYFARLADNEQFF
-	TRBJ1-4	17	-	TRBV4-3	TGCGCCAGCAGCCGTGGCAGGGCCTTTGCAACTAATGAAAAACTGTTTTTT	CASSRGRAFATNEKLFF
-	TRBJ2-1	13	-	TRBV30	TGTGCCTGGAGTAACGGGTGGGTCAATGAGCAGTTCTTC	CAWSNGWVNEQFF
-	TRBJ1-2	15	-	TRBV19	TGTGCCAGTAGTATACGACAGTCGACCCTCTATGGCTACACCTTC	CASSIRQSTLYGYTF
-	TRBJ2-3	15	TRBD1	TRBV4-1	TGCGCCAGCAGCCGAATACAGGGGGCCTCAGATACGCAGTATTTT	CASSRIQGASDTQYF
-	TRBJ1-1	11	-	TRBV20-1	TGCAGTGCTAGAGAGACAGTATCAGCTTTCTTT	CSARETVSAFF
-	TRBJ2-5	14	TRBD2	TRBV29-1	TGCAGCGTTGGGGGGGCTAGCGGGAGGGAGACCCAGTACTTC	CSVGGASGRETQYF
-	TRBJ2-1	16	-	TRBV4-1	TGCGCCAGCAGCCAAGGGGACGGGAGAGGCTACAATGAGCAGTTCTTC	CASSQGDGRGYNEQFF
-	TRBJ2-2	19	TRBD2	TRBV4-1	TGCGCCAGCAGCCAGGGGGAGGGAGCCTCCAGAAGGATCCCCGGGGAGCTGTTTTTT	CASSQGEGASRRIPGELFF
once	TRBJ2-3	17	TRBD2	TRBV7-9	TGTGCCAGCAGCTTAAGGGATTCAGCGGGATTGACAGATACGCAGTATTTT	CASSLRDSAGLTDTQYF
-	TRBJ2-7	15	-	TRBV5-1	TGCGCCAGCAGCTTGGAACGGGATAGCTCCTACGAGCAGTACTTC	CASSLERDSSYEQYF
-	TRBJ2-2	14	TRBD1	TRBV18	TGTGCCAGCTCACCTCGACAGGGCACCGGGGAGCTGTTTTTT	CASSPRQGTGELFF
-	TRBJ1-5	17	-	TRBV28	TGTGCCAGCAGTTTATCCCGGTGGTCCGAAGGCAATCAGCCCCAGCATTTT	CASSLSRWSEGNQPQHF
-	TRBJ2-7	17	-	TRBV28	TGTGCCAGCAGTTCCCCGCGTTTCGGGGGAGCCCTTTCCGAGCAGTACTTC	CASSSPRFGGALSEQYF
-	TRBJ1-1	14	-	TRBV15	TGTGCCACCAGCAGAACTACACCGAACACTGAAGCTTTCTTT	CATSRTTPNTEAFF
-	TRBJ1-1	16	-	TRBV2	TGTGCCAGCACCCCCGCAGTCAGGGCCGGGTACACTGAAGCTTTCTTT	CASTPAVRAGYTEAFF
-	TRBJ2-2	13	-	TRBV7-2	TGTGCCAGCAGGTCGAGGAGTGCCGGGGAGCTGTTTTTT	CASRSRSAGELFF
-	TRBJ2-2	20	TRBD1	TRBV9	TGTGCCAGCAGCGTAGAGGCCCCCGACAGGGGCCATACGAACACCGGGGAGCTGTTTTTT	CASSVEAPDRGHTNTGELFF
-	TRBJ2-3	14	-	TRBV28	TGTGCCAGCAGTTTATTGTCGGGTAGAGATACGCAGTATTTT	CASSLLSGRDTQYF
-	TRBJ2-3	14	TRBD1	TRBV10-3	TGTGCCATCAGTGGGGGACAGGGAGCAGATACGCAGTATTTT	CAISGGQGADTQYF
-	TRBJ2-3	14	TRBD1	TRBV7-8	TGTGCCAGCAGCTATACAGGGGGCACAGATACGCAGTATTTT	CASSYTGGTDTQYF
-	TRBJ2-5	17	TRBD1	TRBV2	TGTGCCAGCAGTGAATCCCGGGACAGGGGGCGCGGTAAGACCCAGTACTTC	CASSESRDRGRGKTQYF
-	TRBJ2-7	16	TRBD1	TRBV28	TGTGCCAGCAGTACCGCGCAGGGCAGGGGGTATTACGAGCAGTACTTC	CASSTAQGRGYYEQYF
-	TRBJ2-3	18	TRBD1	TRBV4-2	TGTGCCAGCAGCCAAGGGGGGACAGGGGTTTGGGGATTTGGGGTGCAGTATTTT	CASSQGGTGVWGFGVQYF
-	TRBJ2-3	13	-	TRBV4-3	TGCGCCAGCAGCCCGAGGAGGGAGGATACGCAGTATTTT	CASSPRREDTQYF
-	TRBJ1-5	15	TRBD1	TRBV5-1	TGCGCCAGCAGCGAGGGGACAGGTAGCAATCAGCCCCAGCATTTT	CASSEGTGSNQPQHF
-	TRBJ2-7	14	TRBD2	TRBV30	TGTGCCTGGGGGACTAGCGGGGGCTCCTACGAGCAGTACTTC	CAWGTSGGSYEQYF
-	TRBJ2-7	16	-	TRBV7-8	TGTGCCAGCAGCTTAGGAGGGGGTGGAGGCGGCTACGAGCAGTACTTC	CASSLGGGGGGYEQYF
-	TRBJ2-1	12	-	TRBV9	TGTGCCAGCAGCGTAGCCGGGAATGAGCAGTTCTTC	CASSVAGNEQFF
-	TRBJ1-5	12	-	TRBV7-2	TGTGCCAGCCAGGGGCCCAATCAGCCCCAGCATTTT	CASQGPNQPQHF
-	TRBJ2-3	16	-	TRBV7-2	TGTGCCAGCAGCTTAGGGGCAGGGGTGTTTCGAGATACGCAGTATTTT	CASSLGAGVFRDTQYF
-	TRBJ1-2	17	TRBD1	TRBV5-3	TGTGCCAGAAGCTCCCCCCCGGCCAGGGGGTATTTCGATGGCTACACCTTC	CARSSPPARGYFDGYTF
-	TRBJ2-7	14	TRBD1	TRBV7-2	TGTGCCAGCAGCCCCGGACAGGGGGTGAAAGAGCAGTACTTC	CASSPGQGVKEQYF
-	TRBJ2-2	14	TRBD1	TRBV4-2	TGTGCCAGCAGCCCGACAGGGGTAACCGGGGAGCTGTTTTTT	CASSPTGVTGELFF
-	TRBJ2-2	13	-	TRBV9	TGTGCCAGCAGCGTAAGAGGGCCCGGGGAGCTGTTTTTT	CASSVRGPGELFF
-	TRBJ2-1	15	-	TRBV9	TGTGCCAGCAGCGCCCTCCGAGACAGACACAATGAGCAGTTCTTC	CASSALRDRHNEQFF
-	TRBJ1-2	16	-	TRBV7-6	TGTGCCAGCAGCTTATACGACAGGAATGACGACTATGGCTACACCTTC	CASSLYDRNDDYGYTF
-	TRBJ2-3	16	TRBD2	TRBV7-6	TGTGCCAGCAGCCTAGCGGGAGGGCGACTCACAGATACGCAGTATTTT	CASSLAGGRLTDTQYF
-	TRBJ1-1	14	-	TRBV6-5	TGTGCCAGCAGTTCGGACAGCTTGAACACTGAAGCTTTCTTT	CASSSDSLNTEAFF
-	TRBJ1-2	12	-	TRBV2	TGTGCCAGCAACCCAGGCCCGGGGGGCTACACCTTC	CASNPGPGGYTF
few	TRBJ2-7	14	-	TRBV27	TGTGCCAGCAGATCCTCCCGCGGGCGGTACGAGCAGTACTTC	CASRSSRGRYEQYF
-	TRBJ1-5	17	TRBD1	TRBV28	TGTGCCAGCAGGACCAACGACAGGGGTTTGCGCAATCAGCCCCAGCATTTT	CASRTNDRGLRNQPQHF
few	TRBJ1-5	15	-	TRBV10-2	TGCGCCAGCAAGTTTACCCAGGCAGACAATCAGCCCCAGCATTTT	CASKFTQADNQPQHF
once	TRBJ2-3	16	-	TRBV19	TGTGCCAGTAGTCCCCGGGACACTGGTTATGGAGATACGCAGTATTTT	CASSPRDTGYGDTQYF
-	TRBJ1-6	14	TRBD1	TRBV28	TGTGCCAGCAGTCCGGGACAGACCAATTCACCCCTCCACTTT	CASSPGQTNSPLHF
-	TRBJ2-5	20	TRBD1	TRBV15	TGTGCCACCAGCAGAGGTTCGGTCACGGGACAGGCCCTGTACCAAGAGACCCAGTACTTC	CATSRGSVTGQALYQETQYF
-	TRBJ2-5	17	TRBD2	TRBV7-9	TGTGCCAGCAGCCTTGGGCTAGCGGGAGGGCCTAAAGAGACCCAGTACTTC	CASSLGLAGGPKETQYF
-	TRBJ2-7	15	TRBD1	TRBV19	TGTGCCAGTAGTTACGGGACAGGGGAGGTCTACGAGCAGTACTTC	CASSYGTGEVYEQYF
once	TRBJ2-5	17	TRBD2	TRBV11-2	TGTGCCAGCAGCTTAGGGGAAACGGGGGGGCTAGGAGAGACCCAGTACTTC	CASSLGETGGLGETQYF
-	TRBJ2-7	15	TRBD1	TRBV7-2	TGTGCCAGCAGGCAGACAGGGGGCTTCTCCTACGAGCAGTACTTC	CASRQTGGFSYEQYF
-	TRBJ2-1	16	TRBD2	TRBV4-3	TGCGCCAGCAGCCCACTCGGGGCGGGAGGGCCGGGTGAGCAGTTCTTC	CASSPLGAGGPGEQFF